This TCR beta chain appears in the sequencing data of a study of shared clonotypes between healthy human individuals. Whole-study results and caveats: Non-shared clonotypes showed lower generation probabilities than clonotypes common to all four donors. Inspection by rarefaction showed sorted-subset sequencing to be incomplete despite large depth. Richness estimates generally favored naive over memory subsets.

CD45RO-negative, CCR7-selected cells formed the naive CD8 fraction, which excluded terminally differentiated effector memory CD45RA+ cells. Looked up from germline, CDR1 is GTSNPN and CDR2 is SVGIG (reference sequence). The CDR3 consists of 14 residues. V lost 8 bases to trimming and J lost 5 bases, with 21 bases between them. Replicate sorted-subset PCRs were loaded with around 0.2 ug DNA, roughly 33,000 T cell genomes. TCRdb keeps only in-frame clones here, not all; method: immunoSEQ multiplex PCR. The sample shows around 2,000,000 clones, over 85% of them seen only once. With regard to this clone: Its matching antigen is unknown.

V is TRBV30 and J is TRBJ2-5; a possible D gene is TRBD2 (6 bases). The source of this sequence is a man aged 18 to 29 in good health. The material sequenced was naive CD8+ T cells sorted from blood. The CDR3 DNA sequence: TGTGCCACTGGAGGGCCGACGCTATGGGAGACCCAGTACTTC. It encodes CATGGPTLWETQYF. The full variable domain, in which reference TRBV30 and TRBJ2-5 provide the parts outside the CDR3, is SQTIHQWPATLVQPVGSPLSLECTVEGTSNPNLYWYRQAAGRGLQLLFYSVGIGQISSEVPQNLSASRPQDRQFILSSKKLLLSDSGFYLCATGGPTLWETQYFGPGTRLLVL.